These 24 T cell receptor beta chains were sequenced from one sample in a study of blood T cell repertoires in COVID-19. Assay used: immunoSEQ multiplex PCR; TCRdb lists only in-frame clones, some missing. The sample holds some 230,000 clones, roughly 80% seen once. The sequenced sample consisted of peripheral blood. Every receptor here comes from a woman over 75 with COVID-19, enrolled during active disease.

The rearrangement links TRBV3-1 (or the pseudogene TRBV3-2) to TRBJ2-3, with 8 positions matching TRBD1. Germline V gene lookup returns CDR1 LGHDT and CDR2 YNNKEL (reference sequence). The CDR3 runs 15 residues. Trimming removed 3 bases from V and 1 base from J; junction bases left unmatched: 3. In nucleotides, the CDR3 is TGTGCCAGCAGCCAGGCGGGACAGGGCACAGATACGCAGTATTTT. Translated: CASSQAGQGTDTQYF.

The chain combines TRBV10-1 with TRBJ1-1; D is perhaps TRBD1 (5 bases). In germline, CDR1 is WNHNN, CDR2 SYGVQD (reference sequence). With 0 bases removed from V and 11 bases from J, the gap between germline ends came to 13 bases. The CDR3 is 13 residues long. The CDR3 spells CASSESSREGAFF. DNA for the CDR3: TGCGCCAGCAGTGAGTCGAGCAGGGAGGGTGCTTTCTTT.

The chain has TRBV2 and TRBJ2-1; 13 positions agree with TRBD2. The germline gives CDR1 SNHLY, CDR2 FYNNEI. The junction had 5 bases not matched to a gene; V was cut back by 6 bases and J by 6 bases. The CDR3 is 15 residues long. The CDR3 region is CASRILAGGLNEQFF. Written as DNA, the CDR3 is TGTGCCAGCAGGATACTAGCGGGGGGGCTCAATGAGCAGTTCTTC.

The chain has TRBV18 and TRBJ1-4, with D uncertain. There are 12 residues in the CDR3. Between the trimmed V and J ends, which lost 3 bases and 8 bases, there was a span of 7 bases. CDR1 is KGHSH, CDR2 LQKENI, per germline. CDR3 nucleotides: TGTGCCAGCTCACCTGAAGCCGAAAAACTGTTTTTT. It is translated as CASSPEAEKLFF.

The chain employs TRBV5-4 and TRBJ2-2; 10 bases are shared with TRBD2. CDR3 length equals 17 residues. Losses at the gene ends were 2 bases for V and 5 bases for J; bases not matched to a gene: 9. The V gene's germline CDR1 is SGHNT and CDR2 YYREEE (reference sequence). The DNA for the CDR3 is TGTGCCAGCAGCTTTGGGGGGCTAGCGGGAGTTACCGGGGAGCTGTTTTTT. It translates to CASSFGGLAGVTGELFF.

The rearrangement joins TRBV25-1 to TRBJ1-3; TRBD1 agrees at 10 bases. This CDR3 contains 13 residues. V was clipped by 8 bases and J by 6 bases; unmatched bases: 4. Germline CDR1 MGHDK, CDR2 SYGVNS. CDR3 loop: CASRGTGVNTIYF. For the CDR3, the DNA is TGTGCCAGCCGAGGGACAGGGGTAAACACCATATATTTT.

This chain uses TRBV4-1 with TRBJ2-1; perhaps TRBD2 as D (6 bases). The CDR3 spans 18 residues. V gave up 2 bases and J gave up 0 bases, with 17 bases separating them. Germline V gives CDR1 MGHRA, CDR2 YSYEKL. CDR3 sequence (DNA): TGCGCCAGCAGCCAAAGTACTAGTGCGGGGAGCTCCTACAATGAGCAGTTCTTC. This sequence encodes CASSQSTSAGSSYNEQFF.

V and J are TRBV21-1 and TRBJ2-7; the D call of TRBD2 is as the table states it, not checked on the DNA. TRBV21-1 is a pseudogene. This CDR3 is built from 14 residues. The CDR3 here is CAISDQGGLYEQYF. Written as DNA, the CDR3 is TGTGCCATTTCCGATCAGGGAGGTCTCTACGAGCAGTACTTC.

This clone showed up just once. V and J are TRBV4-3 and TRBJ1-4; 8 bases align to TRBD1. Unmatched junction bases numbered 7, after V lost 3 bases and J lost 4 bases. This CDR3 contains 16 residues. The V gene's germline CDR1 is LGHNA and CDR2 YSLEER. The CDR3 DNA is TGCGCCAGCAGCCAGGCCTCGACAGGGGATAATGAAAAACTGTTTTTT. Protein product: CASSQASTGDNEKLFF.

This clone was seen only a few times. This chain connects TRBV11-2 to TRBJ2-5, with TRBD2 matching 13 bases. Germline V lookup: CDR1 SGHAT, CDR2 FQNNGV. This CDR3 has 16 amino acids. V lost 5 bases and J lost 4; bases outside the gene matches: 7. The CDR3 loop is CASSRRTSGRSETQYF. The CDR3 DNA reads as TGTGCCAGCAGCCGCCGGACTAGCGGGAGATCAGAGACCCAGTACTTC.

About this clone: This sample also contains other DNA sequences that code for the same CDR3. This sequence joins TRBV18 and TRBJ1-4; D remains ambiguous. Per the germline V gene, CDR1 is KGHSH and CDR2 is LQKENI. The CDR3 totals 14 residues. V lost 3 bases and J 2 bases, leaving 7 bases between the germline ends. The CDR3: CASSPLATNEKLFF. In DNA form, the CDR3 reads TGTGCCAGCTCACCCCTAGCGACTAATGAAAAACTGTTTTTT.

The chain is built from TRBV7-9 and TRBJ2-3, with a weak D call TRBD1 (6 bases). Germline CDR1 reads SEHNR; CDR2 reads FQNEAQ (reference sequence). This CDR3 region has 15 residues. Deletions cut 6 bases from V and 2 bases from J, with 15 bases between. The CDR3 is CASSSSDRPTDTQYF. CDR3 sequence (DNA): TGTGCCAGCAGTTCCTCGGACAGACCCACAGATACGCAGTATTTT.

This sequence joins TRBV5-1 and TRBJ2-7; TRBD1 aligns across 12 bases. This CDR3 has 16 amino acids. The germline V gene has CDR1 SGHRS and CDR2 YFSETQ. Trimming cost V 0 bases and J 7 bases; bases outside gene matches: 8. The CDR3 DNA reads TGCGCCAGCAGCTTGGTGGCCGGGACAGGGGGCGGTGAGCAGTACTTC. This sequence encodes CASSLVAGTGGGEQYF.

The rearrangement joins TRBV29-1 to TRBJ1-4, with a possible D match to TRBD1 (6 bases). The germline V gene encodes CDR1 SQVTM and CDR2 ANQGSEA. This CDR3 is built from 12 residues. V lost 4 bases and J lost 8, with 11 bases in between. CDR3 DNA: TGCAGCGTTGTAGGGGGAGAGGAAAAACTGTTTTTT. Translated: CSVVGGEEKLFF. Drawing the rest from reference TRBV29-1 and TRBJ1-4, the complete variable domain is SAVISQKPSRDICQRGTSLTIQCQVDSQVTMMFWYRQQPGQSLTLIATANQGSEATYESGFVIDKFPISRPNLTFSTLTVSNMSPEDSSIYLCSVVGGEEKLFFGSGTQLSVL.

V and J are TRBV12-5 and TRBJ2-1; 8 bases align to TRBD1. CDR3 length: 18 amino acids. Trimming took 2 bases from V and 8 from J; bases not matched to a gene: 17. CDR1 is LGHNT and CDR2 is FRNRAP in the germline V gene. The CDR3 here is CASGLPYSAGQEIHEQFF. The CDR3 DNA reads as TGTGCTAGTGGTTTGCCATACTCCGCGGGACAGGAGATCCATGAGCAGTTCTTC.

The V gene is TRBV11-2, the J gene TRBJ2-2; 10 nucleotides match TRBD1. Germline trimming cut 4 bases from V and 3 bases from J; bases unmatched to any gene: 2. Germline CDR1 SGHAT, CDR2 FQNNGV. CDR3 length: 15 residues. The CDR3 DNA reads TGTGCCAGCAGCTGGGGGACAGGGGACACCGGGGAGCTGTTTTTT. Its translation: CASSWGTGDTGELFF.

The rearrangement joins TRBV2 to TRBJ2-2, with TRBD2 matching 10 bases. With V trimmed by 10 bases and J by 6 bases, 8 bases remained unmatched. The CDR3 covers 14 residues. Germline V CDR1 and CDR2: SNHLY, FYNNEI. CDR3 in amino acids: CAIRTSGAAGELFF. CDR3 in DNA: TGTGCCATACGGACTAGCGGAGCGGCCGGGGAGCTGTTTTTT.

The chain has TRBV6-6 and TRBJ2-5, with D uncertain. V was clipped by 7 bases and J by 0 bases, with 15 bases between them. CDR3 length equals 15 residues. Looked up from germline, CDR1 is MNHNY and CDR2 is SVGAGI (reference sequence). The DNA of the CDR3 is TGTGCCAGCAACCCGGGTCCGACGTACCAAGAGACCCAGTACTTC. Protein sequence: CASNPGPTYQETQYF.

The chain couples TRBV4-3 to TRBJ2-1; TRBD1 is a possible D gene (8 bases). This CDR3 is 22 amino acids long. Per germline, CDR1 LGHNA and CDR2 YSLEER. Trimming removed 3 bases at V and 4 bases at J, with 34 bases between. In DNA, the CDR3 is TGCGCCAGCAGCCAGTGGTTGACAGGGGAAGAGCGGAGGGACTATATTTACAATGAGCAGTTCTTC. Translating it yields CASSQWLTGEERRDYIYNEQFF.

The CDR3 sequence: CASSLSLIQQNTEAFF. CDR3 DNA: TGTGCCAGCAGCTTGAGTCTAATACAGCAGAACACTGAAGCTTTCTTT. The chain carries TRBV5-5 and TRBJ1-1; D is ambiguous. CDR1 and CDR2 (germline): SGHKS, YYEKEE (reference sequence). This CDR3 region has 16 residues. Trimming removed 1 base from V and 1 base from J, with 14 bases in between.

This chain links TRBV28 with TRBJ1-1, with a weak D call TRBD1 (6 bases). CDR3 length: 15 residues. V was trimmed by 5 bases and J by 3 bases, leaving 16 bases between them. CDR1 MDHEN and CDR2 SYDVKM come from the germline V gene. The CDR3 DNA reads as TGTGCCAGCAGTCCCCCCGGCAGGGGAGACACTGAAGCTTTCTTT. The encoded protein is CASSPPGRGDTEAFF.

This chain links TRBV6-5 with TRBJ1-1; 7 nucleotides align to TRBD1. The CDR3 is 14 amino acids. Germline lookup yields CDR1 MNHEY and CDR2 SVGAGI. The V segment lost 5 bases and the J segment 4 bases; nucleotides outside the gene matches: 7. Here the CDR3 DNA reads TGTGCCAGCAGTCAGACAGGGAGTGGCACTGAAGCTTTCTTT. It yields the protein CASSQTGSGTEAFF.

The chain recombines TRBV7-9 with TRBJ1-4; perhaps TRBD1 as D (6 bases). The CDR3 covers 15 residues. The germline V gene has CDR1 SEHNR and CDR2 FQNEAQ (reference sequence). Trimming removed 5 bases from V and 4 bases from J, with 14 bases in between. The CDR3 loop is CASSPGQTYNEKLFF. In DNA form, the CDR3 reads TGTGCCAGCAGCCCCGGACAGACCTATAATGAAAAACTGTTTTTT.

The J gene is TRBJ1-5, the V gene TRBV7-8, with D possibly TRBD1 on 6 matching bases. The CDR3 runs to 16 residues. V was clipped by 0 bases and J by 4 bases, with 13 bases between them. CDR1 and CDR2 from the germline V gene are SGHVS and FQNEAQ. The CDR3 DNA follows: TGTGCCAGCAGCTTAGCGTCCAGGGGCCTAAATCAGCCCCAGCATTTT. It is translated as CASSLASRGLNQPQHF.